Below, 10 T cell receptor beta chains from the same sample are listed, as sequenced in a study of blood T cell repertoires in COVID-19. The repertoire was sequenced with immunoSEQ multiplex PCR; TCRdb's copy has only in-frame clones and lacks some. The sample shows more than 150,000 clones, around 90% of them seen only once. What was sequenced was peripheral blood. These receptors all stem from a man aged 55 to 70 with acute or convalescent COVID-19.

Notes on this clone: The junction departs from the called germline gene at one end, perhaps through a read error. The V and J genes are TRBV2 and TRBJ1-2, with 7 positions matching TRBD1. Germline assignment: CDR1 SNHLY and CDR2 FYNNEI. The CDR3 totals 13 residues. Here the CDR3 DNA reads TGTGCCAGCGGTGACAGGGTTGACTATGGCTACACCTTC. Protein: CASGDRVDYGYTF.

J is TRBJ1-1 and V is TRBV27; 7 nucleotides line up with TRBD1. The J segment lost 3 bases and the V segment lost 7 bases, leaving 11 bases of the junction unmatched. Per germline, CDR1 MNHEY and CDR2 SMNVEV (reference sequence). The CDR3 is 15 residues long. The DNA of the CDR3 is TGTGCCAGCACCCCCGGACAGGTCGGAGACACTGAAGCTTTCTTT. It encodes CASTPGQVGDTEAFF.

This chain joins TRBV3-1 (or the pseudogene TRBV3-2) and TRBJ2-2; D unclear. V was clipped by 1 base and J by 3 bases, with 15 bases between them. The CDR3 covers 17 residues. Germline V lookup: CDR1 LGHDT, CDR2 YNNKEL (reference sequence). The CDR3 sequence: CASSQVFRGLDTGELFF. Written as DNA, the CDR3 is TGTGCCAGCAGCCAAGTCTTTCGAGGTCTGGACACCGGGGAGCTGTTTTTT.

This clone was seen just once. The V call is TRBV7-9, the J call TRBJ1-6, with D perhaps matching TRBD1 (5 bases). The CDR3 consists of 16 residues. The V and J ends lost 1 base and 4 bases respectively, with 11 bases between them. Germline lookup yields CDR1 SEHNR and CDR2 FQNEAQ (reference sequence). CDR3 coding DNA: TGTGCCAGCAGCTTAGGAGCAGGGTTGTATAATTCACCCCTCCACTTT. It is translated as CASSLGAGLYNSPLHF. The variable domain in full, with the rest retrieved from reference TRBV7-9 and TRBJ1-6, is DTGVSQNPRHKITKRGQNVTFRCDPISEHNRLYWYRQTLGQGPEFLTYFQNEAQLEKSRLLSDRFSAERPKGSFSTLEIQRTEQGDSAMYLCASSLGAGLYNSPLHFGNGTRLTVT.

This clone has more than one count but fewer than ten. The gene calls are TRBV15 and TRBJ1-5; the D is unclear. V lost 4 bases and J 1 base, leaving 11 bases between the germline ends. The CDR3 has 15 residues. Per germline, CDR1 LNHNV and CDR2 YYDKDF (reference sequence). The CDR3 loop is CATSITRGSNQPQHF. The CDR3 DNA follows: TGTGCCACCAGCATTACCCGAGGGAGCAATCAGCCCCAGCATTTT. The whole variable domain, filled in from reference TRBV15 and TRBJ1-5, reads DAMVIQNPRYQVTQFGKPVTLSCSQTLNHNVMYWYQQKSSQAPKLLFHYYDKDFNNEADTPDNFQSRRPNTSFCFLDIRSPGLGDTAMYLCATSITRGSNQPQHFGDGTRLSIL.

The rearrangement joins TRBV3-1 (or the pseudogene TRBV3-2) to TRBJ1-3; the match to TRBD1 covers 10 bases. Germline assignment: CDR1 LGHDT and CDR2 YNNKEL (reference sequence). This CDR3 region has 15 residues. V lost 1 base to trimming and J lost 3 bases; unmatched junction nucleotides: 0. This CDR3 is CASSQGDRGGNTIYF. CDR3 in DNA: TGTGCCAGCAGCCAAGGGGACAGGGGTGGAAACACCATATATTTT.

This chain joins TRBV2 and TRBJ2-2; TRBD1 matches 7 bases. The germline gives CDR1 SNHLY, CDR2 FYNNEI. The CDR3 length is 15 residues. J lost 4 bases, V lost 6 bases, and 8 bases had no gene match. CDR3 sequence (DNA): TGTGCCAGCAGGTCAGACAGGGCGCGCACCGGGGAGCTGTTTTTT. It is translated as CASRSDRARTGELFF. The entire variable domain, with the rest obtained from reference TRBV2 and TRBJ2-2, is as follows: EPEVTQTPSHQVTQMGQEVILRCVPISNHLYFYWYRQILGQKVEFLVSFYNNEISEKSEIFDDQFSVERPDGSNFTLKIRSTKLEDSAMYFCASRSDRARTGELFFGEGSRLTVL.

The gene calls are TRBV2 and TRBJ1-1; D may be TRBD1 (5 bases). The CDR3 spans 14 residues. Trimming removed 3 bases at V and 1 base at J, with 9 bases between. CDR1 and CDR2 (germline): SNHLY, FYNNEI. CDR3 sequence (DNA): TGTGCCAGCAGTGATAGGCAGGGGAACACTGAAGCTTTCTTT. Protein product: CASSDRQGNTEAFF.

The gene calls are TRBV27 and TRBJ2-7, with 7 bases identical to TRBD2. Per the germline V gene, CDR1 is MNHEY and CDR2 is SMNVEV (reference sequence). With V trimmed by 10 bases and J by 4 bases, 13 bases remained unmatched. This CDR3 has 14 amino acids. The CDR3 protein is CATMGGNQRYEQYF. The CDR3 bases are TGTGCCACCATGGGAGGGAATCAAAGGTACGAGCAGTACTTC.

The chain combines TRBV6-6 with TRBJ2-4; 10 bases are shared with TRBD2. This CDR3 is 18 amino acids long. CDR1 and CDR2 (germline): MNHNY, SVGAGI (reference sequence). J gave up 3 bases and V 5 bases, and 13 bases lay outside the gene matches. CDR3 in DNA: TGTGCCAGCAGTCCCACCCGAAAAGCGGGGGGGGACAAAAACATTCAGTACTTC. This sequence encodes CASSPTRKAGGDKNIQYF.